The rows below give T cell receptor beta chains drawn from one sample of a study of prognosis after radiotherapy for stage I lung cancer. TCRdb itself ran the multiplex PCR reads through MiXCR, one entry per CDR3 protein. The sample contains about 51,000 distinct CDR3 sequences, under 45% of which appear only once. The source was PBMCs, collected before or after stereotactic body radiation therapy (not recorded which). The receptors here all came from a donor aged 50 or older with non-small cell lung cancer. Each CDR3 is given with its conserved first and last residue. A D gene is named only where the DNA matches it firmly. Size is stated for part of the rows, as once, few or many counts, or as a class when the clone is expanded.

TRBJ1-4 | TRBV5-1 | NA | TRBD1 | TGCGCCAGCAAGCAGCTCGGCGACAGGGATGAAAAACTGTTTTTT | CASKQLGDRDEKLFF
TRBJ1-5 | TRBV19 | many | TRBD1 | TGTGCCAGTAGTAATCCCCCGGGACAGGGCGCGAATCAGCCCCAGCATTTT | CASSNPPGQGANQPQHF
TRBJ2-4 | TRBV6-2/TRBV6-3 | NA | NA | TGTGCAAGCAGAGGGCTAGCCAAAAACATTCAGTACTTC | CASRGLAKNIQYF
TRBJ1-1 | TRBV12-3/TRBV12-4 | many | TRBD1 | TGTGCCAGCAGTCCACAGGGGAGGGACACTGAAGCTTTCTTT | CASSPQGRDTEAFF
TRBJ1-5 | TRBV6-2/TRBV6-3 | many | TRBD1 | TGTGCCAGCAGTTACCTGACAGGGTCGCAGCCCCAGCATTTT | CASSYLTGSQPQHF
TRBJ2-2 | TRBV6-5 | many | TRBD2 | TGTGCCAGCAGTTACTCGAGCGGGGATAACACCGGGGAGCTGTTTTTT | CASSYSSGDNTGELFF
TRBJ2-2 | TRBV2 | many | TRBD1 | TGTGCCAGCAGTTCGGGACAGACCGGGGAGCTGTTTTTT | CASSSGQTGELFF
TRBJ2-3 | TRBV5-1 | many | NA | TGCGCCAGCAGCTTGTCCGGCAGGCCAGATACGCAGTATTTT | CASSLSGRPDTQYF
TRBJ1-6 | TRBV9 | once | NA | TGTGTCAGCGGCGTGTCCCTTTCTGTTTCTTCACCCCTCCACTTT | CVSGVSLSVSSPLHF
TRBJ2-3 | TRBV7-2 | many | TRBD1 | TGTGCCAGCAGCTTACAGGGACAGGGGGCGACAGATACGCAGTATTTT | CASSLQGQGATDTQYF
TRBJ2-2 | TRBV24-1 | many | TRBD2 | TGTGCCACCAGTGATTTAGGGGTTAGCGGGAGAACTATGAACACCGGGGAGCTGTTTTTT | CATSDLGVSGRTMNTGELFF